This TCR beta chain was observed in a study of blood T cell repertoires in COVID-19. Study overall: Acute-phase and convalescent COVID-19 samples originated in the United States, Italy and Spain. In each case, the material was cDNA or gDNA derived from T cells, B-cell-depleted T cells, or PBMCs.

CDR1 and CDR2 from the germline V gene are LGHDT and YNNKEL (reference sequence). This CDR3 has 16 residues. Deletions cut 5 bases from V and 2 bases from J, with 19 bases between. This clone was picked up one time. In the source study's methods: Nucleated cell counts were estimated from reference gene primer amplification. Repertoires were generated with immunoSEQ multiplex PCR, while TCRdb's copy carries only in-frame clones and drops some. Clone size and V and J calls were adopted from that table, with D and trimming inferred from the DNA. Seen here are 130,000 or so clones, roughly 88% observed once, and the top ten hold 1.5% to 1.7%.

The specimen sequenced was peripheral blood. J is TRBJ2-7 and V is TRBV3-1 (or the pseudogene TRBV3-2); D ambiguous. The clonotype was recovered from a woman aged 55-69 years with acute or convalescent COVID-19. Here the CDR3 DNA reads TGTGCCAGCAGCTCACGGTGCCCGGGTTGCCCCTACGAGCAGTACTTC. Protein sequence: CASSSRCPGCPYEQYF.